Below, 23 T cell receptor beta chains from the same sample are listed, as sequenced in a study of cytomegalovirus exposure and HLA in healthy donors. PCR primers comprised 60 Vbeta and 13 Jbeta primers. Sequenced by immunoSEQ multiplex PCR; TCRdb stores in-frame clones only, minus some. Counted here are some 190,000 clones, 70% to 80% occurring once; the ten biggest clones make up over 1.1%. Sequencing was carried out using PBMCs. Receptors were obtained from a man between 18 and 35 years old in good health and CMV-seronegative.

J is TRBJ2-3 and V is TRBV27, with 7 bases that match TRBD2. With 3 bases clipped from V and 0 bases from J, the junction kept 3 bases outside the gene matches. This CDR3 comprises 15 residues. Germline V lookup: CDR1 MNHEY, CDR2 SMNVEV (reference sequence). The CDR3 nucleotides read TGTGCCAGCAGTTTCCTAGCGGAAAGCACAGATACGCAGTATTTT. It codes for CASSFLAESTDTQYF.

This clone was picked up one time. The chain recombines TRBV19 with TRBJ2-5, with D possibly TRBD2 on 5 matching bases. There are 14 residues in the CDR3. From germline, CDR1 is LNHDA and CDR2 SQIVND (reference sequence). V was clipped by 4 bases and J by 5 bases, with 14 bases between them. As DNA, the CDR3 is TGTGCCAGTAGTAGCTCTAGCTTCCTGGAGACCCAGTACTTC. This translates into CASSSSSFLETQYF.

The J gene is TRBJ2-3, the V gene TRBV19; perhaps TRBD1 as D (6 bases). V was clipped by 4 bases and J by 1 base, with 15 bases between them. The CDR3 extends over 16 amino acids. The germline CDR1 and CDR2 sequences are LNHDA and SQIVND (reference sequence). CDR3 sequence: CASSTWGLIGTDTQYF. CDR3 bases: TGTGCCAGTAGTACCTGGGGGCTCATAGGCACAGATACGCAGTATTTT.

The chain carries TRBV19 and TRBJ1-2, with D unclear. The CDR3 spans 13 residues. V lost 1 base and J 7 bases, leaving 10 bases between the germline ends. Per the germline V gene, CDR1 is LNHDA and CDR2 is SQIVND (reference sequence). The CDR3 bases are TGTGCCAGTAGTATAGCCCGGGAACGTGGCTACACCTTC. It specifies CASSIARERGYTF.

This clone has a handful of counts. The chain has TRBV7-2 and TRBJ2-3; tentatively, D is TRBD2 (6 bases). Looked up from germline, CDR1 is SGHTA and CDR2 is FQGNSA. Trimming took 3 bases from V and 0 from J, leaving 19 bases between them. The CDR3 covers 18 residues. For the CDR3, the DNA is TGTGCCAGCAGCTTTGGTCGGGAGTCCCCGCTCAGCACAGATACGCAGTATTTT. Residues: CASSFGRESPLSTDTQYF.

V and J are TRBV6-5 and TRBJ2-7; D not certain. CDR3 size: 14 residues. Germline V gene data show CDR1 as MNHEY and CDR2 as SVGAGI. Trimming cost V 2 bases and J 0 bases, with 8 bases left between them. The CDR3 is CASSYHQASYEQYF. CDR3 nucleotide sequence: TGTGCCAGCAGTTACCACCAGGCCTCCTACGAGCAGTACTTC.

V usage is TRBV11-2 and J usage is TRBJ2-5; a weak D match, TRBD1 (5 bases). This CDR3 contains 16 residues. Germline lookup yields CDR1 SGHAT and CDR2 FQNNGV. V dropped 1 base and J dropped 3 bases, with 15 bases sitting between them. The CDR3 protein is CASSLVSQALEETQYF. The CDR3 bases are TGTGCCAGCAGCTTAGTATCACAGGCCCTTGAAGAGACCCAGTACTTC.

This chain connects TRBV10-3 to TRBJ2-7, with TRBD2 matching 10 bases. This CDR3 is built from 17 residues. V was clipped by 0 bases and J by 0 bases; unmatched bases: 5. From germline, CDR1 is ENHRY and CDR2 SYGVKD. The CDR3 region is CAISESVGLAVSYEQYF. The CDR3 DNA sequence: TGTGCCATCAGTGAGTCGGTCGGACTAGCGGTCTCCTACGAGCAGTACTTC.

This CDR3 is CASSPQGYHGYTF. In DNA form, the CDR3 reads TGTGCCAGCTCACCACAGGGGTATCATGGCTACACCTTC. The V call is TRBV18, the J call TRBJ1-2; D is possibly TRBD1 (5 bases). V lost 1 base to trimming and J lost 6 bases, with 9 bases between them. The CDR3 has 13 amino acids. Germline CDR1 is KGHSH and CDR2 is LQKENI. Complete variable domain (other parts from reference TRBV18 and TRBJ1-2): NAGVMQNPRHLVRRRGQEARLRCSPMKGHSHVYWYRQLPEEGLKFMVYLQKENIIDESGMPKERFSAEFPKEGPSILRIQQVVRGDSAAYFCASSPQGYHGYTFGSGTRLTVV.

J is TRBJ1-1 and V is TRBV28; 11 nucleotides align to TRBD1. The CDR3 contains 17 residues. V was clipped by 3 bases and J by 1 base; unmatched bases: 7. Germline V gene sequence: CDR1 MDHEN, CDR2 SYDVKM. CDR3 amino acids: CASSFGGTGGKNTEAFF. The DNA for the CDR3 is TGTGCCAGCAGTTTTGGAGGGACAGGGGGGAAGAACACTGAAGCTTTCTTT. The variable domain in full, completed from reference TRBV28 and TRBJ1-1, reads DVKVTQSSRYLVKRTGEKVFLECVQDMDHENMFWYRQDPGLGLRLIYFSYDVKMKEKGDIPEGYSVSREKKERFSLILESASTNQTSMYLCASSFGGTGGKNTEAFFGQGTRLTVV.

The chain carries TRBV18 and TRBJ2-1; 14 positions agree with TRBD2. The CDR3 totals 17 residues. Trimming cost V 8 bases and J 9 bases; bases outside gene matches: 15. Germline CDR1 and CDR2: KGHSH and LQKENI. Here the CDR3 DNA reads TGTGCCAGCCAAAAGAATGAACCGGGACTAGCGGGAGTTGAGCAGTTCTTC. As protein: CASQKNEPGLAGVEQFF.

The V call is TRBV5-1, the J call TRBJ2-7; tentative D call: TRBD1 (6 bases). CDR3 length equals 15 residues. Trimming removed 5 bases at V and 3 bases at J, with 18 bases between. The germline V gene encodes CDR1 SGHRS and CDR2 YFSETQ. CDR3: CASSLPGQGRYEQYF. CDR3 DNA: TGCGCCAGCAGTCTACCGGGACAAGGGCGCTACGAGCAGTACTTC.

CDR3 loop: CSVQQGAGETQYF. The CDR3 DNA follows: TGCAGCGTTCAACAGGGGGCTGGGGAGACCCAGTACTTC. This chain joins TRBV29-1 and TRBJ2-5, with TRBD1 matching over 9 bases. The length of the CDR3 is 13 residues. Germline V gives CDR1 SQVTM, CDR2 ANQGSEA. V was pared by 5 bases and J by 5 bases, with 6 bases of the junction left unmatched. The full variable domain, with the rest looked up from reference TRBV29-1 and TRBJ2-5, is SAVISQKPSRDICQRGTSLTIQCQVDSQVTMMFWYRQQPGQSLTLIATANQGSEATYESGFVIDKFPISRPNLTFSTLTVSNMSPEDSSIYLCSVQQGAGETQYFGPGTRLLVL.

The gene calls are TRBV7-9 and TRBJ2-7, with 12 bases matching TRBD2. V was clipped by 4 bases and J by 7 bases; unmatched bases: 8. The CDR3 sequence is 15 residues long. CDR1 and CDR2 (germline): SEHNR, FQNEAQ (reference sequence). CDR3 residues: CASSSASGRAVEQYF. CDR3 nucleotide sequence: TGTGCCAGCAGCTCCGCTAGCGGGAGGGCCGTTGAGCAGTACTTC.

This rearrangement joins TRBV19 to TRBJ1-4; D unclear. V was trimmed by 6 bases and J by 0 bases, leaving 11 bases between them. The CDR3 is 15 residues long. Looked up from germline, CDR1 is LNHDA and CDR2 is SQIVND (reference sequence). The CDR3: CASRRGGATNEKLFF. The CDR3 DNA reads TGTGCCAGTAGGCGGGGAGGCGCAACTAATGAAAAACTGTTTTTT.

This clone was found once. The chain employs TRBV6-6 and TRBJ1-1, with 8 bases identical to TRBD1. V trimming: 6 bases; J trimming: 7 bases; junction bases outside the gene matches: 4. The CDR3 is 12 residues long. Germline V lookup: CDR1 MNHNY, CDR2 SVGAGI (reference sequence). DNA for the CDR3: TGTGCCAGCAGCAAAGGACAGGGTGAAGCTTTCTTT. Translated: CASSKGQGEAFF.

The chain joins TRBV4-3 to TRBJ2-1, with a tentative D call TRBD1 (5 bases). Between the trimmed V and J ends, which lost 3 bases and 0 bases, there was a span of 15 bases. Germline CDR1 is LGHNA and CDR2 is YSLEER. The CDR3 spans 17 residues. CDR3 nucleotide sequence: TGCGCCAGCAGCCAGAGTAGACAGCTTAGCTCCTACAATGAGCAGTTCTTC. Translated: CASSQSRQLSSYNEQFF.

A single count supports this clone. The chain has TRBV6-5 and TRBJ1-6; 10 positions agree with TRBD1. CDR3 length: 14 residues. Germline CDR1 MNHEY, CDR2 SVGAGI. Losses at the gene ends were 6 bases for V and 13 bases for J; bases not matched to a gene: 9. The CDR3 DNA is TGTGCCAGCAGCCCCGGGACAGGGGTTTACCCCCTCCACTTT. It translates to CASSPGTGVYPLHF.

This rearrangement joins TRBV6-5 to TRBJ1-2, with TRBD1 matching over 9 bases. The V gene's germline CDR1 is MNHEY and CDR2 SVGAGI. This CDR3 region has 15 residues. Trimming cost V 0 bases and J 7 bases; bases outside gene matches: 6. The CDR3 sequence: CASSYSGTGKGGYTF. The DNA for the CDR3 is TGTGCCAGCAGTTACTCCGGGACAGGGAAGGGTGGCTACACCTTC.

The count of this clone is one. The rearrangement uses TRBV5-6 and TRBJ2-1; 10 bases map to TRBD1. V shed 4 bases and J 3 bases; nucleotides not matched to a gene: 7. The germline CDR1 and CDR2 sequences are SGHDT and YYEEEE. This CDR3 has 16 residues. CDR3: CASSTKGQGHYNEQFF. In DNA, the CDR3 is TGTGCCAGCAGCACCAAGGGACAGGGGCACTACAATGAGCAGTTCTTC.

This clone has only a few counts. CDR3 sequence: CASSQDLADRPITDTQYF. The CDR3 DNA reads as TGCGCCAGCAGCCAAGATCTGGCGGACAGGCCTATCACAGATACGCAGTATTTT. The chain is built from TRBV4-3 and TRBJ2-3; 7 bases are shared with TRBD1. Per the germline V gene, CDR1 is LGHNA and CDR2 is YSLEER. With 0 bases clipped from V and 2 bases from J, the junction kept 11 bases outside the gene matches. The CDR3 spans 18 residues.

This chain joins TRBV4-1 and TRBJ2-7; 8 bases line up with TRBD2. V lost 0 bases and J lost 5; bases outside the gene matches: 12. In germline, CDR1 is MGHRA, CDR2 YSYEKL. This CDR3 is 17 amino acids long. The CDR3 loop reads CASSQEASGLGLHEQYF. The CDR3 DNA follows: TGCGCCAGCAGCCAAGAGGCCTCGGGACTAGGTCTACACGAGCAGTACTTC.

The rearrangement uses TRBV10-3 and TRBJ2-6, with 11 positions matching TRBD2. The CDR3 covers 17 residues. Germline loops: CDR1 ENHRY, CDR2 SYGVKD. The V gene end was trimmed by 3 bases and the J gene end by 3 bases; junction bases not matched to a gene: 4. The CDR3 bases are TGTGCCATCAGTGAACTAGCGGGAGCAAATGGGGCCAACGTCCTGACTTTC. This sequence encodes CAISELAGANGANVLTF.